The clone carrying this T cell receptor beta chain was found once. What it recognizes is unknown. These data are taken from a study of T cell responses to AZD1222 COVID-19 vaccine. Study-level points and caveats: Of the AZD1222 recipients, only 5 to 7 were seropositive at baseline. A reported finding is that nearly half of spike-specific TCRs target unmutated variant regions.

Repertoires were generated with immunoSEQ multiplex PCR, while TCRdb's copy carries only in-frame clones and drops some. Among just over 150,000 clones listed, approximately 91% were seen once. With 5 bases clipped from V and 1 base from J, the junction kept 6 bases outside the gene matches. The germline gives CDR1 SGHTA, CDR2 FQGNSA. The CDR3 is 16 residues long. The source was peripheral blood, collected after recovery from COVID-19. V usage is TRBV7-2 and J usage is TRBJ2-2; the match to TRBD1 covers 8 bases. This receptor was obtained from an adult who had recovered from COVID-19. CDR3 protein: CASSTPDRGNTGELFF. The CDR3 region has the DNA TGTGCCAGCAGCACCCCCGACAGGGGGAACACCGGGGAGCTGTTTTTT.